This TCR beta chain was found in a study of early T cells in non-severe SARS-CoV-2 infection. In the study overall: Sequencing used unsorted whole-blood bulk RNA, so chains lack pairing.

A remark on this clonotype: Its antigen is not known.

The CDR3 extends over 10 amino acids. Germline V gene sequence: CDR1 MNHNS, CDR2 SASEGT. V gave up 1 base and J gave up 6 bases, with 0 bases separating them. The TCR library protocol was used to attach unique molecular identifiers. These identifiers were attached to individual cDNA molecules. TCRdb re-called the 5' RACE reads through MiXCR, storing one row per CDR3 protein. The data contain around 84,000 distinct CDR3 sequences, around 9.3% of them seen just once; the ten biggest clones take up just over 8%. General study results and limits: Lookups in VDJdb leaned toward anti-spike CD8 responses and missed private and CD4 specificities.

This sequence joins TRBV6-1 and TRBJ2-5; D not resolved. The sample was whole blood, taken at baseline. This receptor was identified in an adult who was a healthcare worker with PCR-confirmed SARS-CoV-2 infection or an uninfected control (not recorded which). The CDR3 region has the DNA TGTGCCAGCAGTGAAGAGACCCAGTACTTC. It translates to CASSEETQYF.